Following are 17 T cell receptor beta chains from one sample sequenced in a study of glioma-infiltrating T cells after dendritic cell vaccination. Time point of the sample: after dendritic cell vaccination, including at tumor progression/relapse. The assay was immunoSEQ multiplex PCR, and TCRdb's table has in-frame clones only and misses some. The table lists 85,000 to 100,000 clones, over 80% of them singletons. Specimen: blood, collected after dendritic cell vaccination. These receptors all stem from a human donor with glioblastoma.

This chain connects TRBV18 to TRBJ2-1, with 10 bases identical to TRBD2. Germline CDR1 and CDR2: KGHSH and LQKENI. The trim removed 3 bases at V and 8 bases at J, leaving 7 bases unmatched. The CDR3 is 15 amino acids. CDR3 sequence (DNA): TGTGCCAGCTCACCTCCGGGACTAGCGATTGATGAGCAGTTCTTC. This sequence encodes CASSPPGLAIDEQFF.

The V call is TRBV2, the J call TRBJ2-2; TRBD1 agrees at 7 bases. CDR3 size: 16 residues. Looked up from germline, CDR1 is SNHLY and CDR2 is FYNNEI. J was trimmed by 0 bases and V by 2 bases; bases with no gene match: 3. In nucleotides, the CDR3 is TGTGCCAGCAGTGAAACCGGGACAGCGAACACCGGGGAGCTGTTTTTT. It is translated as CASSETGTANTGELFF.

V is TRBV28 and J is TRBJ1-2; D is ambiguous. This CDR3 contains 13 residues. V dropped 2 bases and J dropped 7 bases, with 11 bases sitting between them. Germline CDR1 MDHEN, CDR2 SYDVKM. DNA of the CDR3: TGTGCCAGCAGTTTAATACAGAACGCTGGCTACACCTTC. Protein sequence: CASSLIQNAGYTF.

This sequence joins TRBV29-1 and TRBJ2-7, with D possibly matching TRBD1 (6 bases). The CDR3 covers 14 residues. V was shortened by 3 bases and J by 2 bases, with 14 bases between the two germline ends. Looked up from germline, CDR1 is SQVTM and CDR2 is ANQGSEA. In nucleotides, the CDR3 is TGCAGCGTTGATAGGCAGGGGCCCCCCTACGAGCAGTACTTC. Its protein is CSVDRQGPPYEQYF.

The CDR3, as DNA: TGCAGCGTCGTGGACAGCAGCACTAACTATGGCTACACCTTC. Residues: CSVVDSSTNYGYTF. The J gene is TRBJ1-2, the V gene TRBV29-1; D is perhaps TRBD1 (6 bases). The CDR3 sequence is 14 residues long. Per the germline V gene, CDR1 is SQVTM and CDR2 is ANQGSEA. V lost 6 bases to trimming and J lost 0 bases, with 14 bases between them.

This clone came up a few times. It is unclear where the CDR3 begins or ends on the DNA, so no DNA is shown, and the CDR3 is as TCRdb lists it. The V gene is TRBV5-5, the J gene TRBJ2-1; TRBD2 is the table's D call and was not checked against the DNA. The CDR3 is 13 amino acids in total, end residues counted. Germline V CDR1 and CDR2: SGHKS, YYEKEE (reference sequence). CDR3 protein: CASSSVGGGSTFF.

CDR3 sequence: CASSKGQGTGELFF. In DNA form, the CDR3 reads TGTGCCAGCAGCAAGGGACAGGGGACCGGGGAGCTGTTTTTT. The chain links TRBV5-4 to TRBJ2-2, with 10 nucleotides matching TRBD1. The V gene end was trimmed by 4 bases and the J gene end by 5 bases; junction bases not matched to a gene: 2. The CDR3 has 14 amino acids. Germline lookup yields CDR1 SGHNT and CDR2 YYREEE (reference sequence).

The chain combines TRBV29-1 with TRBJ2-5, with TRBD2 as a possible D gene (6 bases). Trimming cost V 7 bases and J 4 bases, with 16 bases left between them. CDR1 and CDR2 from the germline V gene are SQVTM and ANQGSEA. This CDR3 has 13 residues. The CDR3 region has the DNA TGCAGCGCATCAATCGGGAGCCTAGAGACCCAGTACTTC. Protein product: CSASIGSLETQYF. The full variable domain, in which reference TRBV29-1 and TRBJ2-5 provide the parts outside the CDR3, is SAVISQKPSRDICQRGTSLTIQCQVDSQVTMMFWYRQQPGQSLTLIATANQGSEATYESGFVIDKFPISRPNLTFSTLTVSNMSPEDSSIYLCSASIGSLETQYFGPGTRLLVL.

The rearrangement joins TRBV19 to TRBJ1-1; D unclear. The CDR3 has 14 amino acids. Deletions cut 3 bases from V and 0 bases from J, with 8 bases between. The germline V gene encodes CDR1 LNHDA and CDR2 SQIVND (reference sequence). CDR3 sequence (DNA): TGTGCCAGTAGTATGTGGAGGATGAACACTGAAGCTTTCTTT. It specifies CASSMWRMNTEAFF.

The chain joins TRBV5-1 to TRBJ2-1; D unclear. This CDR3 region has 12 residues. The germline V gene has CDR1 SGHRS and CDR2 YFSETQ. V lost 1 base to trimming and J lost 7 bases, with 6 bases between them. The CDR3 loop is CASSLNSNEQFF. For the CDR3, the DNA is TGCGCCAGCAGCTTGAACTCGAATGAGCAGTTCTTC.

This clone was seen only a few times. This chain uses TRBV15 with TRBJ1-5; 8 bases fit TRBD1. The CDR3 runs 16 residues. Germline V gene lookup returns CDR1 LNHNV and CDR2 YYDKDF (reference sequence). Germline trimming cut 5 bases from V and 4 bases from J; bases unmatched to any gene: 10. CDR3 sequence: CATSLGGTGPNQPQHF. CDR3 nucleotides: TGTGCCACCAGCCTTGGGGGGACAGGTCCTAATCAGCCCCAGCATTTT. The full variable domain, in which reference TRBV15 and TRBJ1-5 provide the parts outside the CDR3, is DAMVIQNPRYQVTQFGKPVTLSCSQTLNHNVMYWYQQKSSQAPKLLFHYYDKDFNNEADTPDNFQSRRPNTSFCFLDIRSPGLGDTAMYLCATSLGGTGPNQPQHFGDGTRLSIL.

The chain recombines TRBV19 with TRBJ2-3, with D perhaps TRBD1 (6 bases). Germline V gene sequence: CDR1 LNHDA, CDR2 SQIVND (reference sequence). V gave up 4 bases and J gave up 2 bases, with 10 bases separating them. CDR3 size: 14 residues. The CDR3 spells CASSTRQDTDTQYF. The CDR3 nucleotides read TGTGCCAGTAGTACCCGACAGGACACAGATACGCAGTATTTT. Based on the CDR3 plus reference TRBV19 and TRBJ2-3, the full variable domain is DGGITQSPKYLFRKEGQNVTLSCEQNLNHDAMYWYRQDPGQGLRLIYYSQIVNDFQKGDIAEGYSVSREKKESFPLTVTSAQKNPTAFYLCASSTRQDTDTQYFGPGTRLTVL.

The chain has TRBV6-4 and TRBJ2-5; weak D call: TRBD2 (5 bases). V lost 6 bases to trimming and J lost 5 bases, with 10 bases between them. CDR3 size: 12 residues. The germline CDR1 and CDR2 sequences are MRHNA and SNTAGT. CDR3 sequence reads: CASRGAGETQYF. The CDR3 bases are TGTGCCAGCAGGGGAGCCGGGGAGACCCAGTACTTC.

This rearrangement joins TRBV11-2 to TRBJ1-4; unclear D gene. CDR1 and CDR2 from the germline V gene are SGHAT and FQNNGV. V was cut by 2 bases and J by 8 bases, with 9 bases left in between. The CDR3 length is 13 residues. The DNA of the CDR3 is TGTGCCAGCAGCTTATGGAGAGGGGAAAAACTGTTTTTT. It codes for CASSLWRGEKLFF. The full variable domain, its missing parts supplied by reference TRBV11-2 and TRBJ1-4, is EAGVAQSPRYKIIEKRQSVAFWCNPISGHATLYWYQQILGQGPKLLIQFQNNGVVDDSQLPKDRFSAERLKGVDSTLKIQPAKLEDSAVYLCASSLWRGEKLFFGSGTQLSVL.

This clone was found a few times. CDR3 in DNA: TGCGCCAGCAGTGAGCCGCGGGATTATAGCAATCAGCCCCAGCATTTT. Translating gives CASSEPRDYSNQPQHF. The chain combines TRBV10-2 with TRBJ1-5; no clear D gene. Trimming pared 2 bases from V and 0 bases from J, leaving 11 bases between. Germline CDR1 is WSHSY and CDR2 is SAAADI. The CDR3 extends over 16 amino acids.

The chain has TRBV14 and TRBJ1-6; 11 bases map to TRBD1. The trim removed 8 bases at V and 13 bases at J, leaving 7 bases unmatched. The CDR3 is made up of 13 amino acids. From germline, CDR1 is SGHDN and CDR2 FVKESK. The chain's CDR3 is CASHTGTGGPLHF. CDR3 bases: TGTGCCAGCCACACCGGGACAGGGGGGCCCCTCCACTTT.

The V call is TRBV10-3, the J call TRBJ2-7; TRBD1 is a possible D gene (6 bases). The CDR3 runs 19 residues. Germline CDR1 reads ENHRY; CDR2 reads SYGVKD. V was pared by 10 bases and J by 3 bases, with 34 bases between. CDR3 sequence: CATLPSTGLRVGENYEQYF. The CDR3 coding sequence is TGTGCCACCTTACCCAGCACAGGGTTAAGGGTGGGGGAAAACTACGAGCAGTACTTC.